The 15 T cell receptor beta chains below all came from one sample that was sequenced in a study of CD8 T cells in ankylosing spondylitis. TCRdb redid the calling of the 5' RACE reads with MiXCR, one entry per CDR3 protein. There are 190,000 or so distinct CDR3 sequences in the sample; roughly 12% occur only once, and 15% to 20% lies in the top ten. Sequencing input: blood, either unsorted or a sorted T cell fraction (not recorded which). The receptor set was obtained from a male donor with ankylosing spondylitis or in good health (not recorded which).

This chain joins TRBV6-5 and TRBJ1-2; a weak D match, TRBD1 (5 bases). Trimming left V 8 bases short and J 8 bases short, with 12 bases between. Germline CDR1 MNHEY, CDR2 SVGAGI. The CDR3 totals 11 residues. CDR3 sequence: CASGDRAGYTF. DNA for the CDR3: TGTGCCAGCGGGGACCGGGCCGGCTACACCTTC.

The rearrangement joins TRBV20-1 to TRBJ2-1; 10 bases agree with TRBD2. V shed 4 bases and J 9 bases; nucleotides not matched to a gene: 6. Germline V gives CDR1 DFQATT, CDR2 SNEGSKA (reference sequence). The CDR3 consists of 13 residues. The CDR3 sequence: CSATSGSVSEQFF. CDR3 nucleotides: TGCAGTGCTACTAGCGGGAGTGTATCTGAGCAGTTCTTC.

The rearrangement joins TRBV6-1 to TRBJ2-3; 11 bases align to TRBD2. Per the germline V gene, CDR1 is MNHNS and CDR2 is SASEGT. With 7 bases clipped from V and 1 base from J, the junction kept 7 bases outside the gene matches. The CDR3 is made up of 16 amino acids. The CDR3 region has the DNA TGTGCCAGCATTGCGTTAGCGGGAGGGCGCACAGATACGCAGTATTTT. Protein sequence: CASIALAGGRTDTQYF.

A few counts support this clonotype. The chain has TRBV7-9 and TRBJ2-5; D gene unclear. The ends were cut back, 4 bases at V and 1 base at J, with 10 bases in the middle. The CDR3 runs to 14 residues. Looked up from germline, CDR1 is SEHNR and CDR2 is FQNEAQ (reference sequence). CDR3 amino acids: CASSSIASQETQYF. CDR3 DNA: TGTGCCAGCAGCTCCATCGCTTCCCAAGAGACCCAGTACTTC. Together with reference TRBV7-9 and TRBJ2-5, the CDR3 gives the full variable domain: DTGVSQNPRHKITKRGQNVTFRCDPISEHNRLYWYRQTLGQGPEFLTYFQNEAQLEKSRLLSDRFSAERPKGSFSTLEIQRTEQGDSAMYLCASSSIASQETQYFGPGTRLLVL.

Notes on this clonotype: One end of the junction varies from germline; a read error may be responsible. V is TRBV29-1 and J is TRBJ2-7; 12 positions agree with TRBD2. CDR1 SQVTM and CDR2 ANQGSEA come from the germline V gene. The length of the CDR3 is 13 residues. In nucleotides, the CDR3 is TGCACCGCCCAATTCGGGGGACTAGCGGGTCCGTCCTTC. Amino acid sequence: CTAQFGGLAGPSF.

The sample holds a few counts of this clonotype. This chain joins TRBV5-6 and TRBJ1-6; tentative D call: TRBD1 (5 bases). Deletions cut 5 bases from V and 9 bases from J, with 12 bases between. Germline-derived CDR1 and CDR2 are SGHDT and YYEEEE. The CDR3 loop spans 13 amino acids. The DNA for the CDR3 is TGTGCCAGCAGTAAACACAGGTTTTCACCCCTCCACTTT. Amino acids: CASSKHRFSPLHF.

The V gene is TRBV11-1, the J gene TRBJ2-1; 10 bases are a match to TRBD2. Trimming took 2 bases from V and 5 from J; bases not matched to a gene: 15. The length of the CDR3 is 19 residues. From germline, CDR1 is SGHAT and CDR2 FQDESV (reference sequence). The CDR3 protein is CASSLPLHSGRSLDNEQFF. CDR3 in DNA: TGTGCCAGCAGCTTACCCTTACATAGCGGGAGGTCCCTTGACAATGAGCAGTTCTTC.

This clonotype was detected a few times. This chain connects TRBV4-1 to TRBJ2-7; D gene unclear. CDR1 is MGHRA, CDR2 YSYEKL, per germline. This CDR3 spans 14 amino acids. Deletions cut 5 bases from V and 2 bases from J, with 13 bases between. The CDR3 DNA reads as TGCGCCAGCAGCGGCGACACCTTCGCCTACGAGCAGTACTTC. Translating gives CASSGDTFAYEQYF.

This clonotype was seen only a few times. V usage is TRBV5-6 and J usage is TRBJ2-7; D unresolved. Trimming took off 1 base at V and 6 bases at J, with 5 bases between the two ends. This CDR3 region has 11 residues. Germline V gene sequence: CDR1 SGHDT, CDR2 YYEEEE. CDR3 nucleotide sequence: TGTGCCAGCAGCTTGCTCCTCGAGCAGTACTTC. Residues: CASSLLLEQYF.

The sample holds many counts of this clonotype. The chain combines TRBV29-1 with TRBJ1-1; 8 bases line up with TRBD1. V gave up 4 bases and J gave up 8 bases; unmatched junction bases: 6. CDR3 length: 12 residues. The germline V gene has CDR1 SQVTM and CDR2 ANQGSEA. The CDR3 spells CSVALTGVEAFF. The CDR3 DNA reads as TGCAGCGTTGCCCTGACAGGGGTGGAAGCTTTCTTT.

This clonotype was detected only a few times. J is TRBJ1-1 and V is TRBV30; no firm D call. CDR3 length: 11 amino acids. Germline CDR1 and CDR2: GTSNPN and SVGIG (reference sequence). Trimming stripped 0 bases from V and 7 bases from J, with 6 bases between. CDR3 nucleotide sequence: TGTGCCTGGAGTGTCTCTGTTGAAGCTTTCTTT. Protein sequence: CAWSVSVEAFF.

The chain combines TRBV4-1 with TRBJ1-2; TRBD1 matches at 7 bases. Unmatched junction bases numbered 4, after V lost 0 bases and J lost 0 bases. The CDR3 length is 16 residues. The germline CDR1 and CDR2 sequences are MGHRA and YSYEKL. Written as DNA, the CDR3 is TGCGCCAGCAGCCAAGATCGAACAGGGGCTAACTATGGCTACACCTTC. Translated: CASSQDRTGANYGYTF.

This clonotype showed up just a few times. The CDR3 sequence is CSARGGTSGDSYEQYF. CDR3 DNA: TGCAGTGCTAGAGGAGGCACTTCGGGTGACTCCTACGAGCAGTACTTC. The chain links TRBV20-1 to TRBJ2-7; no firm D call. This CDR3 has 16 residues. CDR1 DFQATT and CDR2 SNEGSKA come from the germline V gene (reference sequence). V lost 1 base, J lost 0 bases, and 16 bases lay in between.

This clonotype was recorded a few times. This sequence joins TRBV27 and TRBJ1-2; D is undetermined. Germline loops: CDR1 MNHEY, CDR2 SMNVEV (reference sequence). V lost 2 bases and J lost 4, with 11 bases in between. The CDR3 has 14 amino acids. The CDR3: CASSLRPFLYGYTF. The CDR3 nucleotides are TGTGCCAGCAGTTTACGACCTTTCCTCTATGGCTACACCTTC.

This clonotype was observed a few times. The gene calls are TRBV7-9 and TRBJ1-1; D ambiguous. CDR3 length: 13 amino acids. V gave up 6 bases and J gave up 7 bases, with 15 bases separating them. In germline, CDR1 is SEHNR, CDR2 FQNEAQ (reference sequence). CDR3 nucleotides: TGTGCCAGCAGTCGAGACGAAAGCTTTGAAGCTTTCTTT. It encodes CASSRDESFEAFF.